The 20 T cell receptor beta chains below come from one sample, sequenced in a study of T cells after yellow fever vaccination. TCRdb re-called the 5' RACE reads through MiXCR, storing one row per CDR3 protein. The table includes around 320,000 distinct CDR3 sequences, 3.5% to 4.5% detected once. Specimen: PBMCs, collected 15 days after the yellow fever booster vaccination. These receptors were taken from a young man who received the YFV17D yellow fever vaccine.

DNA for the CDR3: TGTGCCAGCAGTGGACTAGCGTCCCTACCGTATTTT. Protein: CASSGLASLPYF. This rearrangement joins TRBV9 to TRBJ2-3; 9 nucleotides match TRBD2. Germline V gene sequence: CDR1 SGDLS, CDR2 YYNGEE. The CDR3 runs 12 residues. J was trimmed by 14 bases and V by 5 bases; bases with no gene match: 9.

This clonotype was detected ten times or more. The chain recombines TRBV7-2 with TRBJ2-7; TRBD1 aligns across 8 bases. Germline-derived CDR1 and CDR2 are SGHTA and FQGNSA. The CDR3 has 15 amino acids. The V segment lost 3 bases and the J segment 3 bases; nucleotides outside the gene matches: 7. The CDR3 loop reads CASSFSGQGYYEQYF. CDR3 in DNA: TGTGCCAGCAGCTTTAGCGGACAGGGATACTACGAGCAGTACTTC.

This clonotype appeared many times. The CDR3 coding sequence is TGCGCCAGCAGCCAAGAATGGCGTCAGAACACCGGGGAGCTGTTTTTT. It codes for CASSQEWRQNTGELFF. The V and J genes are TRBV4-3 and TRBJ2-2; D gene ambiguous. CDR1 and CDR2 from the germline V gene are LGHNA and YSLEER. Trimming left V 0 bases short and J 1 base short, with 9 bases between. The CDR3 runs to 16 residues.

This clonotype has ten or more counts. In DNA, the CDR3 is TGTGCCAGCAGCCTACAGGGGTTAGGCGGCTACACCTTC. Translating gives CASSLQGLGGYTF. The chain carries TRBV7-8 and TRBJ1-2; 7 nucleotides line up with TRBD1. After removal of 5 bases from V and 8 bases from J, the junction contained 8 bases not matched to a gene. Germline values: CDR1 SGHVS, CDR2 FQNEAQ. The CDR3 loop spans 13 amino acids.

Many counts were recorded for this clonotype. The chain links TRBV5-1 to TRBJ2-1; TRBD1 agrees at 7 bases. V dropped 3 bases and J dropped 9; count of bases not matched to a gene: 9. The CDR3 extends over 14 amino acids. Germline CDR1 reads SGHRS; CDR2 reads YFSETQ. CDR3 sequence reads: CASSYDREDGEQFF. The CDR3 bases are TGCGCCAGCAGCTATGACAGGGAAGACGGTGAGCAGTTCTTC.

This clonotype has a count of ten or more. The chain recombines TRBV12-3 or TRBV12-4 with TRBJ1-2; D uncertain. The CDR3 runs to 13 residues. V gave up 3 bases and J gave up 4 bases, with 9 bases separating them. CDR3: CASSFGRLYGYTF. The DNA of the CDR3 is TGTGCCAGCAGTTTCGGTCGTCTCTATGGCTACACCTTC.

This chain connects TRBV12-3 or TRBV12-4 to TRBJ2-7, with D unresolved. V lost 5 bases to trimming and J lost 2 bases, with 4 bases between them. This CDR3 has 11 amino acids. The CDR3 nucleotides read TGTGCCAGCAGTATTACCTACGAGCAGTACTTC. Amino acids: CASSITYEQYF.

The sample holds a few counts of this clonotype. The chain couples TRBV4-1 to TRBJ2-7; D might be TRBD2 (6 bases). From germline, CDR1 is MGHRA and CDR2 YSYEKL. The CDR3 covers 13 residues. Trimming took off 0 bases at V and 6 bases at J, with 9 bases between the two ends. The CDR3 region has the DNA TGCGCCAGCAGCCAAGATTCCGGGGGCGAGCAGTACTTC. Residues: CASSQDSGGEQYF.

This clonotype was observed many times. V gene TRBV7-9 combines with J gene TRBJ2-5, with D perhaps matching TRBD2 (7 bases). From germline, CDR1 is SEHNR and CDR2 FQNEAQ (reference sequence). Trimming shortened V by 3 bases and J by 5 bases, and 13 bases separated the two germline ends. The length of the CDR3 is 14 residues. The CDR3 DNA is TGTGCCAGCAGCTTCGGCAGGGGAGGGGAGACCCAGTACTTC. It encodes CASSFGRGGETQYF.

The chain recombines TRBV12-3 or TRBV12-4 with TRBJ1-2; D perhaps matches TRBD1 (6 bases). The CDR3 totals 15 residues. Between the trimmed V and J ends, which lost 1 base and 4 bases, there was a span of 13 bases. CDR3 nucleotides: TGTGCCAGCAGTTTAGATGGGACACTAGTCTATGGCTACACCTTC. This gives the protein CASSLDGTLVYGYTF.

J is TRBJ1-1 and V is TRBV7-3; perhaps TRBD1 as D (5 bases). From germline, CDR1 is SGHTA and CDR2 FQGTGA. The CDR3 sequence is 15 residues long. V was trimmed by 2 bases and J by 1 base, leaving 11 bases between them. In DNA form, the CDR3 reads TGTGCCAGCAGCTTAGTCAGGGTAGAGAACACTGAAGCTTTCTTT. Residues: CASSLVRVENTEAFF.

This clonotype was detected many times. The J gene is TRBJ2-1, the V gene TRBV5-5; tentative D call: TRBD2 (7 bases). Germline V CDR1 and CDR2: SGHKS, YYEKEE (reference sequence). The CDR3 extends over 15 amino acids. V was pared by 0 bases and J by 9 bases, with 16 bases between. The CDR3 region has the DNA TGTGCCAGCAGCTTGGTCGGCGGGGGCTTCACTGAGCAGTTCTTC. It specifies CASSLVGGGFTEQFF.

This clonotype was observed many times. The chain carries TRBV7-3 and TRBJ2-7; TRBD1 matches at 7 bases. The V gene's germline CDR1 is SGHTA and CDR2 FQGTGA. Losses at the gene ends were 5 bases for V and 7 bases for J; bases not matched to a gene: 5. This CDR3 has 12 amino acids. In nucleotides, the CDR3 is TGTGCCAGCAGCCCGGACAGGCGGGAGCAGTACGTC. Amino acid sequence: CASSPDRREQYV.

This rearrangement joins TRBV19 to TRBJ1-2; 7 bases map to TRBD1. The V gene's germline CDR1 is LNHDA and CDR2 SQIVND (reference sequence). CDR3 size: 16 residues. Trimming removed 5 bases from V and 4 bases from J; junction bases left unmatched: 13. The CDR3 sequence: CASSGRQGGGPYGYTF. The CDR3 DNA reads TGTGCCAGTAGTGGACGACAGGGAGGGGGACCCTATGGCTACACCTTC.

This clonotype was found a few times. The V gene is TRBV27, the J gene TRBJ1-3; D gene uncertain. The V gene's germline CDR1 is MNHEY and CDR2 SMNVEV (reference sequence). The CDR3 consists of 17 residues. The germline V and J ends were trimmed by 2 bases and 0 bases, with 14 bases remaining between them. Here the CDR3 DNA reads TGTGCCAGCAGTTTAAATGCAGGACTAAACTCTGGAAACACCATATATTTT. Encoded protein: CASSLNAGLNSGNTIYF.

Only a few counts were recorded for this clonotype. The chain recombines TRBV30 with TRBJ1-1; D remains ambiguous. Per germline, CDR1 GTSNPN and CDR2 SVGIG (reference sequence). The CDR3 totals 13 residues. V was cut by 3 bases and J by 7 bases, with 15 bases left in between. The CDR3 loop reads CAWRGVGRNEAFF. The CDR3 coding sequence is TGTGCCTGGAGGGGCGTTGGGCGGAATGAAGCTTTCTTT.

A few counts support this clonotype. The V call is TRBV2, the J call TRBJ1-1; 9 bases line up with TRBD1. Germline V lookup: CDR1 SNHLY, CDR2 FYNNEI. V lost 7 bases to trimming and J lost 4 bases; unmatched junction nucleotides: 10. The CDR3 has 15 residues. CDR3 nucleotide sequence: TGTGCCAGCACTCCGGGACAGGGCCGGCCCACTGAAGCTTTCTTT. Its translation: CASTPGQGRPTEAFF.

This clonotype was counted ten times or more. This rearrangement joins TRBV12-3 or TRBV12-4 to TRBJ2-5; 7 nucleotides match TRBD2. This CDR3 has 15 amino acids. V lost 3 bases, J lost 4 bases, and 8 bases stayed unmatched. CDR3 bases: TGTGCCAGCAGTTTCAGTCTAGCGGTCACAGAGACCCAGTACTTC. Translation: CASSFSLAVTETQYF.

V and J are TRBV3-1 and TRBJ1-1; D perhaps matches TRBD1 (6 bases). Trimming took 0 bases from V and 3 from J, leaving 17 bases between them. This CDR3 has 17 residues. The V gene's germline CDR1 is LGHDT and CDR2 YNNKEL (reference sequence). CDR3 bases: TGTGCCAGCAGCCAAGATTGGGCAGGGGCGGAGGACACTGAAGCTTTCTTT. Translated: CASSQDWAGAEDTEAFF.

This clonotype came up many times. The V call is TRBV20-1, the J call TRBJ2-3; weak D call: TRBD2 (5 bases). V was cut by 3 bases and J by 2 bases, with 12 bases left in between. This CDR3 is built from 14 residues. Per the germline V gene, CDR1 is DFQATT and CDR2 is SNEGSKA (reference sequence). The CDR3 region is CSASARAYTDTQYF. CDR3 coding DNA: TGCAGTGCTAGTGCGCGGGCGTACACAGATACGCAGTATTTT.